The 19 T cell receptor beta chains in this list originate from one sample, sequenced in a study of cytomegalovirus exposure and HLA in healthy donors. A multiplex PCR was run with 60 Vbeta primers and 13 Jbeta primers. This table comes from immunoSEQ multiplex PCR, and its TCRdb copy is limited to in-frame clones, with some not included. The table shows 150,000 to 200,000 clones, with less than 80% occurring only once. Source material: PBMCs. These receptors all stem from a man younger than 30 in good health and CMV-seronegative.

The chain couples TRBV19 to TRBJ1-2, with D unresolved. This CDR3 is built from 13 residues. Germline CDR1 is LNHDA and CDR2 is SQIVND (reference sequence). Trimming took off 9 bases at V and 4 bases at J, with 15 bases between the two ends. The CDR3 sequence is CARSGVGSYGYTF. Written as DNA, the CDR3 is TGTGCCAGATCCGGGGTGGGGTCCTATGGCTACACCTTC.

V gene TRBV27 combines with J gene TRBJ1-5; possible D gene TRBD1, 5 bases. Germline CDR1 is MNHEY and CDR2 is SMNVEV (reference sequence). The CDR3 spans 15 residues. The V gene lost 5 bases and the J gene lost 0 bases, with 11 bases spanning the gap. The DNA for the CDR3 is TGTGCCAGCAGTCCACAGGATCTTAGCAATCAGCCCCAGCATTTT. This translates into CASSPQDLSNQPQHF.

The rearrangement joins TRBV18 to TRBJ1-3, with a possible D match to TRBD1 (6 bases). The germline V gene encodes CDR1 KGHSH and CDR2 LQKENI. This CDR3 has 16 residues. Trimming removed 5 bases from V and 0 bases from J, with 14 bases in between. The CDR3 DNA follows: TGTGCCAGCTCATCAGAGCAGGGGTTCTCTGGAAACACCATATATTTT. Translating it yields CASSSEQGFSGNTIYF. The whole variable domain, remainder taken from reference TRBV18 and TRBJ1-3, is NAGVMQNPRHLVRRRGQEARLRCSPMKGHSHVYWYRQLPEEGLKFMVYLQKENIIDESGMPKERFSAEFPKEGPSILRIQQVVRGDSAAYFCASSSEQGFSGNTIYFGEGSWLTVV.

This clone was counted between two and nine times. This chain links TRBV15 with TRBJ1-3; D call uncertain. Germline V gene data show CDR1 as LNHNV and CDR2 as YYDKDF (reference sequence). The V end was cut by 0 bases, the J end by 8 bases, with 11 bases between. The CDR3 loop spans 14 amino acids. The CDR3, as DNA: TGTGCCACCAGCAGAGATCGAGTCCTGGACACCATATATTTT. Translating gives CATSRDRVLDTIYF. Full variable domain (missing parts from reference TRBV15 and TRBJ1-3): DAMVIQNPRYQVTQFGKPVTLSCSQTLNHNVMYWYQQKSSQAPKLLFHYYDKDFNNEADTPDNFQSRRPNTSFCFLDIRSPGLGDTAMYLCATSRDRVLDTIYFGEGSWLTVV.

J is TRBJ2-2 and V is TRBV6-6; 8 nucleotides line up with TRBD1. CDR1 and CDR2 (germline): MNHNY, SVGAGI (reference sequence). The CDR3 is 15 residues long. J was trimmed by 4 bases and V by 5 bases; bases with no gene match: 6. This CDR3 is CASSPTGVGTGELFF. CDR3 sequence (DNA): TGTGCCAGCAGTCCGACAGGGGTCGGCACCGGGGAGCTGTTTTTT.

This clone showed up just a few times. The chain has TRBV2 and TRBJ1-2; 8 bases fit TRBD1. The CDR3 runs 16 residues. V gave up 4 bases and J gave up 0 bases; unmatched junction bases: 7. The germline gives CDR1 SNHLY, CDR2 FYNNEI. The CDR3 loop is CASSVDRATTNYGYTF. The CDR3 DNA sequence: TGTGCCAGCAGTGTGGACAGGGCCACTACTAACTATGGCTACACCTTC.

The DNA for the CDR3 is TGTGCCAGCACAACCTCACTTGGGCGGGAGAGCTACGAGCAGTACTTC. Translation: CASTTSLGRESYEQYF. The V call is TRBV28, the J call TRBJ2-7; TRBD2 matches 7 bases. The CDR3 runs 16 residues. J gave up 3 bases and V 7 bases, and 15 bases lay outside the gene matches. CDR1 and CDR2 from the germline V gene are MDHEN and SYDVKM. Looking up the rest from reference TRBV28 and TRBJ2-7 gives the full variable domain: DVKVTQSSRYLVKRTGEKVFLECVQDMDHENMFWYRQDPGLGLRLIYFSYDVKMKEKGDIPEGYSVSREKKERFSLILESASTNQTSMYLCASTTSLGRESYEQYFGPGTRLTVT.

The V gene is TRBV9, the J gene TRBJ1-1; unclear D gene. Germline assignment: CDR1 SGDLS and CDR2 YYNGEE. The CDR3 runs 13 residues. V was cut by 0 bases and J by 4 bases, with 7 bases left in between. DNA of the CDR3: TGTGCCAGCAGCGTAGTGGAGGGCACTGAAGCTTTCTTT. It is translated as CASSVVEGTEAFF.

This clone appeared a few times. DNA of the CDR3: TGTGCCAGCAGCCGACAGGGCTCTGGGGATGGCTACACCTTC. Amino acid sequence: CASSRQGSGDGYTF. V and J are TRBV6-5 and TRBJ1-2; 7 bases fit TRBD1. Germline loops: CDR1 MNHEY, CDR2 SVGAGI. Losses at the gene ends were 6 bases for V and 6 bases for J; bases not matched to a gene: 10. This CDR3 is built from 14 residues.

The chain has TRBV18 and TRBJ1-2; D gene uncertain. Trimming removed 3 bases at V and 3 bases at J, with 14 bases between. This CDR3 region has 15 residues. Germline lookup yields CDR1 KGHSH and CDR2 LQKENI. CDR3 nucleotide sequence: TGTGCCAGCTCACCCGGGCCGGAGGTCGACTATGGCTACACCTTC. Translated, it gives CASSPGPEVDYGYTF.

The V call is TRBV23-1, the J call TRBJ1-4; 8 bases agree with TRBD1. TRBV23-1 is labeled an ORF, and its function is uncertain. This CDR3 region has 14 residues. Trimming took 0 bases from V and 8 from J; bases not matched to a gene: 2. The CDR3 DNA sequence: TGCGCCAGCAGTCAATCGACAGGGGAAGAAAAACTGTTTTTT. It yields the protein CASSQSTGEEKLFF.

This rearrangement joins TRBV9 to TRBJ2-7, with TRBD1 matching 11 bases. This CDR3 has 15 amino acids. Germline lookup yields CDR1 SGDLS and CDR2 YYNGEE. Trimming removed 3 bases from V and 3 bases from J; junction bases left unmatched: 5. The CDR3 DNA reads TGTGCCAGCAGCGCCCGGGACAGGGGGTTCTACGAGCAGTACTTC. Encoded protein: CASSARDRGFYEQYF.

J is TRBJ2-1 and V is TRBV11-2, with 7 bases identical to TRBD2. CDR1 and CDR2 from the germline V gene are SGHAT and FQNNGV. J was trimmed by 8 bases and V by 1 base; bases with no gene match: 2. This CDR3 region has 13 residues. The CDR3 protein is CASSLGGRDEQFF. In DNA form, the CDR3 reads TGTGCCAGCAGCTTAGGAGGGAGGGATGAGCAGTTCTTC.

This chain connects TRBV5-6 to TRBJ1-5; 7 bases match TRBD1. In germline, CDR1 is SGHDT, CDR2 YYEEEE. The CDR3 loop spans 16 amino acids. J was trimmed by 2 bases and V by 2 bases; bases with no gene match: 7. CDR3 DNA sequence: TGTGCCAGCAGCTTAAAAGGAGGACAGGGCAATCAGCCCCAGCATTTT. It specifies CASSLKGGQGNQPQHF.

The CDR3 nucleotides are TGTGCCAGCACCCTGGCCGGGAAAGAGACCCAGTACTTC. It codes for CASTLAGKETQYF. The chain uses TRBV28 and TRBJ2-5; the D gene is possibly TRBD2 (5 bases). Trimming took 7 bases from V and 3 from J, leaving 12 bases between them. This CDR3 is 13 amino acids long. Germline CDR1 reads MDHEN; CDR2 reads SYDVKM.

CDR3 in amino acids: CASSSGLAGTDTQYF. CDR3 coding DNA: TGTGCCAGCAGCTCCGGACTAGCGGGAACAGATACGCAGTATTTT. This rearrangement joins TRBV11-2 to TRBJ2-3, with 12 bases matching TRBD2. V lost 4 bases and J lost 3; bases outside the gene matches: 2. The CDR3 is 15 residues long. The germline V gene has CDR1 SGHAT and CDR2 FQNNGV.

The J gene is TRBJ1-3, the V gene TRBV27; D is possibly TRBD1 (5 bases). Trimming shortened V by 8 bases and J by 0 bases, and 17 bases separated the two germline ends. This CDR3 has 16 amino acids. The germline V gene has CDR1 MNHEY and CDR2 SMNVEV (reference sequence). In DNA form, the CDR3 reads TGTGCCAGCGCCTCCAGGGATATCAGCTCTGGAAACACCATATATTTT. This encodes CASASRDISSGNTIYF.

The V and J genes are TRBV14 and TRBJ2-5, with D possibly TRBD2 on 5 matching bases. Trimming left V 5 bases short and J 7 bases short, with 20 bases between. Germline values: CDR1 SGHDN, CDR2 FVKESK. This CDR3 is built from 15 residues. Written as DNA, the CDR3 is TGTGCCAGCAGCGGACTCGACGGACCCGTGCCGACCCAGTACTTC. Translation: CASSGLDGPVPTQYF.

This clone appeared a single time. V is TRBV28 and J is TRBJ2-1; 7 bases are a match to TRBD1. Germline-derived CDR1 and CDR2 are MDHEN and SYDVKM. Trimming cost V 2 bases and J 2 bases; bases outside gene matches: 0. This CDR3 comprises 14 residues. Written as DNA, the CDR3 is TGTGCCAGCAGTTTAGGGACAGCCTACAATGAGCAGTTCTTC. It specifies CASSLGTAYNEQFF.